One and the same sample provided the 11 T cell receptor beta chains below, sequenced in a study of control samples from healthy donors and cancer patients. Clones were read by immunoSEQ multiplex PCR, and TCRdb kept only the in-frame ones, dropping some. The table has 150,000 or so clones, about 93% seen once. The sequenced material came from PBMCs. The receptors here all came from a man aged 55 to 69 with colorectal cancer.

The gene calls are TRBV2 and TRBJ2-3; the match to TRBD2 covers 15 bases. J was trimmed by 5 bases and V by 5 bases; bases with no gene match: 8. The CDR3 runs 17 residues. Germline CDR1 reads SNHLY; CDR2 reads FYNNEI. Here the CDR3 DNA reads TGTGCCAGCAGTACTAGGACTAGCGGGGGGGGTCAAGATACGCAGTATTTT. This gives the protein CASSTRTSGGGQDTQYF.

Notes on this clone: The junction shows a germline mismatch at one end, possibly a read error. The sample holds other DNA sequences that translate to the same CDR3. CDR3 residues: CASSIRDRGMEGYTF. The DNA of the CDR3 is TGTGCTAGCAGCATCCGGGACAGGGGAATGGAAGGCTACACCTTC. The chain joins TRBV7-8 to TRBJ1-2; 10 nucleotides line up with TRBD1. This CDR3 spans 15 amino acids. Per germline, CDR1 SGHVS and CDR2 FQNEAQ.

This chain joins TRBV6-6 and TRBJ1-1; TRBD1 matches 10 bases. V trimming: 6 bases; J trimming: 5 bases; junction bases outside the gene matches: 6. CDR3 length: 14 amino acids. The V gene's germline CDR1 is MNHNY and CDR2 SVGAGI (reference sequence). This CDR3 is CASSPPGQGTEAFF. The CDR3 DNA reads as TGTGCCAGCAGCCCCCCGGGACAGGGGACTGAAGCTTTCTTT.

The chain carries TRBV5-5 and TRBJ1-2; tentative D call: TRBD1 (6 bases). This CDR3 is built from 14 residues. Trimming left V 4 bases short and J 0 bases short, with 10 bases between. In germline, CDR1 is SGHKS, CDR2 YYEKEE (reference sequence). The CDR3 DNA reads TGTGCCAGCAGCCTACAGGGTCCTAACTATGGCTACACCTTC. Amino acid sequence: CASSLQGPNYGYTF.

V gene TRBV21-1 combines with J gene TRBJ2-7. TRBV21-1 counts as a pseudogene. This CDR3 is 18 amino acids long. CDR3 sequence (DNA): TGTGCCAGCAGCAAAGTACGGTTACCAGGGACGTGGACCTACGAGCAGTACTTC. Translated: CASSKVRLPGTWTYEQYF.

The chain employs TRBV30 and TRBJ2-5, with D perhaps given as TRBD1 or TRBD2 (6 bases each). Trimming took 0 bases from V and 4 from J, leaving 12 bases between them. The CDR3 runs 14 residues. Germline V gene data show CDR1 as GTSNPN and CDR2 as SVGIG (reference sequence). The CDR3 sequence: CAWSVPGAGETQYF. The CDR3 nucleotides read TGTGCCTGGAGTGTACCGGGGGCTGGAGAGACCCAGTACTTC.

This clone was counted only a few times. V gene TRBV6-5 combines with J gene TRBJ1-6, with D perhaps matching TRBD1 (5 bases). The CDR3 sequence is 15 residues long. The V gene's germline CDR1 is MNHEY and CDR2 SVGAGI. Trimming cost V 4 bases and J 9 bases, with 16 bases left between them. CDR3 sequence: CASSSGRSGFSPLHF. CDR3 nucleotides: TGTGCCAGCAGTTCGGGACGAAGCGGCTTTTCACCCCTCCACTTT.

The V gene is TRBV30, the J gene TRBJ1-1, with unresolved D. This CDR3 spans 14 amino acids. The ends were cut back, 3 bases at V and 1 base at J, with 12 bases in the middle. In germline, CDR1 is GTSNPN, CDR2 SVGIG (reference sequence). The CDR3 reads CAWSSYAGNTEAFF. CDR3 nucleotides: TGTGCCTGGAGCTCGTACGCAGGGAACACTGAAGCTTTCTTT.

The rearrangement links TRBV19 to TRBJ1-4, with D perhaps matching TRBD1 (5 bases). The V end was cut by 6 bases, the J end by 0 bases, with 11 bases between. Germline V lookup: CDR1 LNHDA, CDR2 SQIVND (reference sequence). The CDR3 covers 15 residues. The CDR3 coding sequence is TGTGCCAGTAGCCCCCGGGGGTCAACTAATGAAAAACTGTTTTTT. Translation: CASSPRGSTNEKLFF.

The CDR3 DNA reads as TGTGCCAGTAGTACAACAGGGGGCGGCTCACCCCTCCACTTT. The encoded protein is CASSTTGGGSPLHF. The rearrangement links TRBV19 to TRBJ1-6; 9 bases align to TRBD1. Germline CDR1 reads LNHDA; CDR2 reads SQIVND (reference sequence). V lost 4 bases and J lost 10; bases outside the gene matches: 5. CDR3 length: 14 amino acids. The full variable domain, its missing parts supplied by reference TRBV19 and TRBJ1-6, is DGGITQSPKYLFRKEGQNVTLSCEQNLNHDAMYWYRQDPGQGLRLIYYSQIVNDFQKGDIAEGYSVSREKKESFPLTVTSAQKNPTAFYLCASSTTGGGSPLHFGNGTRLTVT.

This sequence joins TRBV24-1 and TRBJ2-2; 9 bases align to TRBD1. Germline V gene data show CDR1 as KGHDR and CDR2 as SFDVKD. CDR3 size: 17 residues. Unmatched junction bases numbered 8, after V lost 3 bases and J lost 4 bases. The CDR3 is CATSDVTGGYVTGELFF. CDR3 nucleotide sequence: TGTGCCACCAGTGATGTGACAGGGGGTTATGTCACCGGGGAGCTGTTTTTT.